The 31 T cell receptor beta chains below were found in one sample sequenced in a study of shared clonotypes between healthy human individuals. The protocol was immunoSEQ multiplex PCR, while the TCRdb copy is restricted to in-frame clones and leaves out a portion. The profile covers approximately 1.1 million clones, with approximately 80% appearing a single time and more than 0.45% taken by the ten largest. What was sequenced was memory CD4+ T cells from PBMCs. Subset reported: CD45RA-negative fraction. These receptors all come from a young man in good health. Some clones in this sample may be carry-over from other donors' samples.

This rearrangement joins TRBV7-2 to TRBJ2-1; D possibly corresponds to TRBD2 (7 bases). The germline V and J ends were trimmed by 5 bases and 9 bases, with 20 bases remaining between them. CDR1 SGHTA and CDR2 FQGNSA come from the germline V gene. The CDR3 is 15 amino acids. This chain's CDR3 is CASSPTTGGGGEQFF. In nucleotides, the CDR3 is TGTGCCAGCAGCCCGACGACTGGGGGAGGGGGTGAGCAGTTCTTC.

The chain employs TRBV29-1 and TRBJ1-1; D not certain. Germline V gene lookup returns CDR1 SQVTM and CDR2 ANQGSEA. Trimming left V 3 bases short and J 0 bases short, with 14 bases between. This CDR3 spans 15 amino acids. In nucleotides, the CDR3 is TGCAGCGTTGAGTCTCAGGTTTCAATGAACACTGAAGCTTTCTTT. Residues: CSVESQVSMNTEAFF.

Worth noting for this clone: Other DNA variants within this sample encode the same CDR3. The chain recombines TRBV5-1 with TRBJ1-2; maybe TRBD1 (5 bases). Trimming cost V 0 bases and J 5 bases, with 11 bases left between them. This CDR3 has 14 amino acids. Germline-derived CDR1 and CDR2 are SGHRS and YFSETQ. Here the CDR3 reads CASSLAGGDYGYTF. CDR3 bases: TGCGCCAGCAGCTTGGCCGGAGGGGATTATGGCTACACCTTC.

The V call is TRBV19, the J call TRBJ2-3, with 8 bases that match TRBD2. This CDR3 has 20 residues. The V segment lost 0 bases and the J segment 2 bases; nucleotides outside the gene matches: 16. Germline values: CDR1 LNHDA, CDR2 SQIVND (reference sequence). In nucleotides, the CDR3 is TGTGCCAGTAGTATAGATCGGGCTAGCGGGCCTCAGGGGATCACAGATACGCAGTATTTT. Amino acid sequence: CASSIDRASGPQGITDTQYF. The variable domain in full, with the rest retrieved from reference TRBV19 and TRBJ2-3, is DGGITQSPKYLFRKEGQNVTLSCEQNLNHDAMYWYRQDPGQGLRLIYYSQIVNDFQKGDIAEGYSVSREKKESFPLTVTSAQKNPTAFYLCASSIDRASGPQGITDTQYFGPGTRLTVL.

J is TRBJ1-5 and V is TRBV6-4; D call uncertain. Looked up from germline, CDR1 is MRHNA and CDR2 is SNTAGT. With 4 bases removed from V and 0 bases from J, the gap between germline ends came to 13 bases. There are 16 residues in the CDR3. The CDR3 here is CASSGVGSNSNQPQHF. CDR3 DNA sequence: TGTGCCAGCAGTGGGGTTGGCAGTAATAGCAATCAGCCCCAGCATTTT.

This sequence joins TRBV2 and TRBJ1-3; D gene uncertain. This CDR3 region has 13 residues. Looked up from germline, CDR1 is SNHLY and CDR2 is FYNNEI. The V and J ends lost 4 bases and 4 bases respectively, with 8 bases between them. The CDR3 sequence: CASSVGIGNTIYF. The CDR3 coding sequence is TGTGCCAGCAGTGTTGGAATAGGAAACACCATATATTTT.

The CDR3 reads CASSLGLAGGTQYF. CDR3 in DNA: TGTGCCAGCAGCTTAGGGCTAGCGGGGGGGACCCAGTACTTC. The chain recombines TRBV11-2 with TRBJ2-5, with 11 bases fitting TRBD2. The germline V gene encodes CDR1 SGHAT and CDR2 FQNNGV. The CDR3 contains 14 residues. V was clipped by 1 base and J by 7 bases; unmatched bases: 2.

There are a few counts of this clone. This chain connects TRBV2 to TRBJ2-6, with 12 bases fitting TRBD2. This CDR3 has 17 amino acids. Trimming removed 4 bases from V and 2 bases from J; junction bases left unmatched: 3. CDR1 and CDR2 (germline): SNHLY, FYNNEI. In DNA form, the CDR3 reads TGTGCCAGCAGTGGTCCTAGCGGGAGGGCTGGGGCCAACGTCCTGACTTTC. It yields the protein CASSGPSGRAGANVLTF.

This chain links TRBV28 with TRBJ1-2; 7 bases line up with TRBD1. V was clipped by 5 bases and J by 8 bases; unmatched bases: 11. Per the germline V gene, CDR1 is MDHEN and CDR2 is SYDVKM. CDR3 length: 14 residues. In DNA form, the CDR3 reads TGTGCCAGCAGTCCTATCGACAGGGTTGGCGGCTACACCTTC. Translated: CASSPIDRVGGYTF.

This sequence joins TRBV7-2 and TRBJ2-7; 9 positions match TRBD1. This CDR3 contains 16 residues. The germline CDR1 and CDR2 sequences are SGHTA and FQGNSA. Unmatched junction bases numbered 13, after V lost 5 bases and J lost 5 bases. In DNA, the CDR3 is TGTGCCAGCAGCGTAGGATGGGGACAGGGATCCCACGAGCAGTACTTC. Translated, it gives CASSVGWGQGSHEQYF.

The CDR3 coding sequence is TGTGCCAGCAGCTTAGAGGCAGGGCGGACAGTGAGCAATCAGCCCCAGCATTTT. Protein: CASSLEAGRTVSNQPQHF. The chain has TRBV7-8 and TRBJ1-5, with TRBD1 as a possible D gene (6 bases). Germline CDR1 and CDR2: SGHVS and FQNEAQ. There are 18 residues in the CDR3. Trimming left V 1 base short and J 1 base short, with 17 bases between.

The rearrangement joins TRBV11-3 to TRBJ2-3; D possibly corresponds to TRBD2 (6 bases). The CDR3 runs 13 residues. The germline V gene encodes CDR1 SGHNT and CDR2 YENEEA. Trimming removed 5 bases from V and 7 bases from J, with 13 bases in between. The CDR3 loop is CASSRGVRNTQYF. The CDR3 DNA reads TGTGCCAGCAGCCGCGGGGTTCGAAATACGCAGTATTTT.

The V call is TRBV7-2, the J call TRBJ1-2; D perhaps matches TRBD1 (5 bases). The germline V gene has CDR1 SGHTA and CDR2 FQGNSA. V lost 1 base, J lost 1 base, and 10 bases lay in between. The CDR3 has 15 residues. This CDR3 is CASSLVTGDNYGYTF. The CDR3 bases are TGTGCCAGCAGCTTAGTAACGGGGGATAACTATGGCTACACCTTC. Supplemented by reference TRBV7-2 and TRBJ1-2, the full variable domain reads GAGVSQSPSNKVTEKGKDVELRCDPISGHTALYWYRQSLGQGLEFLIYFQGNSAPDKSGLPSDRFSAERTGGSVSTLTIQRTQQEDSAVYLCASSLVTGDNYGYTFGSGTRLTVV.

The chain employs TRBV19 and TRBJ2-1; D is undetermined. The CDR3 spans 14 residues. Germline V gene sequence: CDR1 LNHDA, CDR2 SQIVND (reference sequence). Trimming removed 0 bases at V and 3 bases at J, with 6 bases between. The CDR3 is CASSIDGNYNEQFF. In nucleotides, the CDR3 is TGTGCCAGTAGTATAGATGGTAACTACAATGAGCAGTTCTTC.

The V and J genes are TRBV10-3 and TRBJ1-5; a weak D match, TRBD1 (6 bases). The CDR3 spans 13 residues. The germline CDR1 and CDR2 sequences are ENHRY and SYGVKD. V lost 7 bases, J lost 3 bases, and 10 bases lay in between. The CDR3 sequence is CAITRDTNQPQHF. CDR3 DNA: TGTGCCATCACCCGGGACACCAATCAGCCCCAGCATTTT.

The rearrangement joins TRBV4-2 to TRBJ2-3; D unclear. CDR3 size: 15 residues. Germline CDR1 is LGHNA and CDR2 is YNFKEQ. V lost 2 bases, J lost 1 base, and 10 bases lay in between. The CDR3 loop is CASSQSSRGTDTQYF. The CDR3 DNA follows: TGTGCCAGCAGCCAATCCAGTAGGGGCACAGATACGCAGTATTTT.

This clone was seen a single time. V usage is TRBV6-6 and J usage is TRBJ2-7, with 7 bases matching TRBD2. This CDR3 has 14 amino acids. CDR1 MNHNY and CDR2 SVGAGI come from the germline V gene (reference sequence). The junction had 10 bases not matched to a gene; V was cut back by 6 bases and J by 5 bases. CDR3 region: CASSPSGRGNEQYF. Written as DNA, the CDR3 is TGTGCCAGCAGCCCCAGCGGGCGGGGGAACGAGCAGTACTTC.

This chain uses TRBV30 with TRBJ2-3; D is unclear. The CDR3 spans 13 residues. Trimming took 5 bases from V and 1 from J, leaving 10 bases between them. From germline, CDR1 is GTSNPN and CDR2 SVGIG (reference sequence). In DNA, the CDR3 is TGTGCCTGGGCCAGACTCCGCACAGATACGCAGTATTTT. Translating it yields CAWARLRTDTQYF.

On this clone: The sample carries other DNA sequences with the same CDR3. DNA of the CDR3: TGCGCCAGCAGCTTTCAGGGCACCGGGGAGCTGTTTTTT. This translates into CASSFQGTGELFF. The chain combines TRBV5-1 with TRBJ2-2; tentative D call: TRBD1 (5 bases). V lost 2 bases and J 4 bases, leaving 6 bases between the germline ends. CDR1 is SGHRS, CDR2 YFSETQ, per germline. The CDR3 consists of 13 residues. The complete variable domain, with remaining parts taken from reference TRBV5-1 and TRBJ2-2, reads KAGVTQTPRYLIKTRGQQVTLSCSPISGHRSVSWYQQTPGQGLQFLFEYFSETQRNKGNFPGRFSGRQFSNSRSEMNVSTLELGDSALYLCASSFQGTGELFFGEGSRLTVL.

This clone appeared a few times. J is TRBJ1-4 and V is TRBV21-1; TRBD1 is taken as the D call from the table, unchecked against the DNA. TRBV21-1 is annotated as a pseudogene. The CDR3 loop spans 20 amino acids. This chain's CDR3 is CASSKSRRTPPGRDGEKLFF. The CDR3 nucleotides are TGTGCCAGCAGCAAAAGCCGTCGGACCCCCCCCGGCAGGGATGGGGAAAAACTGTTTTTT.

This sequence joins TRBV7-3 and TRBJ2-2; TRBD2 matches 8 bases. Trimming removed 5 bases from V and 4 bases from J; junction bases left unmatched: 6. This CDR3 comprises 15 residues. Per the germline V gene, CDR1 is SGHTA and CDR2 is FQGTGA. CDR3 sequence reads: CASSRTGGVTGELFF. The DNA of the CDR3 is TGTGCCAGCAGCCGCACCGGGGGGGTCACCGGGGAGCTGTTTTTT.

The gene calls are TRBV28 and TRBJ2-5, with 12 nucleotides matching TRBD2. Unmatched junction bases numbered 10, after V lost 6 bases and J lost 5 bases. Germline V gene data show CDR1 as MDHEN and CDR2 as SYDVKM. The CDR3 extends over 16 amino acids. Here the CDR3 reads CASSHRLAGDSETQYF. CDR3 bases: TGTGCCAGCAGCCATAGACTAGCGGGAGACTCGGAGACCCAGTACTTC.

The chain combines TRBV4-2 with TRBJ2-1, with a weak D call TRBD1 (5 bases). The germline V and J ends were trimmed by 1 base and 0 bases, with 19 bases remaining between them. CDR3 size: 19 residues. Germline V CDR1 and CDR2: LGHNA, YNFKEQ. The CDR3 spells CASSQGGAGRISSYNEQFF. As DNA, the CDR3 is TGTGCCAGCAGCCAAGGGGGCGCAGGTCGGATCAGCTCCTACAATGAGCAGTTCTTC.

V usage is TRBV5-1 and J usage is TRBJ2-3, with TRBD2 as a possible D gene (6 bases). Germline CDR1 SGHRS, CDR2 YFSETQ. Deletions cut 4 bases from V and 0 bases from J, with 15 bases between. The length of the CDR3 is 16 residues. The CDR3, as DNA: TGCGCCAGCAGCGCGAGGCTAGCGCCTAGCACAGATACGCAGTATTTT. Its protein product is CASSARLAPSTDTQYF.

This chain uses TRBV7-3 with TRBJ2-2; D is tentatively TRBD1 or TRBD2 (6 bases each). CDR1 and CDR2 from the germline V gene are SGHTA and FQGTGA. With 0 bases removed from V and 8 bases from J, the gap between germline ends came to 19 bases. The CDR3 contains 17 residues. CDR3 protein: CASSLTGGTRLLGELFF. CDR3 bases: TGTGCCAGCAGCTTAACGGGCGGGACACGTCTTTTGGGGGAGCTGTTTTTT.

The chain employs TRBV9 and TRBJ2-2; D unresolved. Per the germline V gene, CDR1 is SGDLS and CDR2 is YYNGEE. Trimming shortened V by 0 bases and J by 4 bases, and 7 bases separated the two germline ends. The CDR3 is 14 residues long. The DNA for the CDR3 is TGTGCCAGCAGCGTAGTAAGTTCCACCGGGGAGCTGTTTTTT. It specifies CASSVVSSTGELFF.

The V gene is TRBV5-1, the J gene TRBJ2-3; 11 nucleotides match TRBD1. J gave up 2 bases and V 0 bases, and 8 bases lay outside the gene matches. The germline CDR1 and CDR2 sequences are SGHRS and YFSETQ. The CDR3 has 18 amino acids. The CDR3 DNA is TGCGCCAGCAGCTTGGGGTTCAGGACAGGGGGCTTCACAGATACGCAGTATTTT. This gives the protein CASSLGFRTGGFTDTQYF.

The V call is TRBV7-9, the J call TRBJ2-7; 12 bases match TRBD2. This CDR3 is 15 amino acids long. Germline CDR1 SEHNR, CDR2 FQNEAQ (reference sequence). The V gene end was trimmed by 5 bases and the J gene end by 6 bases; junction bases not matched to a gene: 8. The CDR3 spells CASSHRTSGTGEQYF. The DNA for the CDR3 is TGTGCCAGCAGCCACCGGACTAGCGGGACGGGCGAGCAGTACTTC.

The rearrangement links TRBV15 to TRBJ1-4; D unclear. The CDR3 length is 15 residues. Germline CDR1 is LNHNV and CDR2 is YYDKDF (reference sequence). Between the trimmed V and J ends, which lost 0 bases and 4 bases, there was a span of 9 bases. The CDR3 sequence is CATSRDQAGNEKLFF. As DNA, the CDR3 is TGTGCCACCAGCAGAGATCAGGCGGGTAATGAAAAACTGTTTTTT.

This chain links TRBV6-1 with TRBJ1-2, with D tentatively TRBD1 (5 bases). The V and J ends lost 5 bases and 5 bases respectively, with 18 bases between them. In germline, CDR1 is MNHNS, CDR2 SASEGT. The CDR3 sequence is 15 residues long. Written as DNA, the CDR3 is TGTGCCAGCAGTCCGGGGGAGGGGCGGGTGTATGGCTACACCTTC. Its protein is CASSPGEGRVYGYTF.

On this clone: Other DNA sequences in the sample encode the same CDR3. This chain's CDR3 is CASSEALGSYEQYF. In nucleotides, the CDR3 is TGTGCCAGCAGTGAAGCGCTGGGGTCCTACGAGCAGTACTTC. This chain links TRBV2 with TRBJ2-7; D remains unclear. Trimming pared 0 bases from V and 1 base from J, leaving 7 bases between. From germline, CDR1 is SNHLY and CDR2 FYNNEI. This CDR3 has 14 amino acids. Looking up the rest from reference TRBV2 and TRBJ2-7 gives the full variable domain: EPEVTQTPSHQVTQMGQEVILRCVPISNHLYFYWYRQILGQKVEFLVSFYNNEISEKSEIFDDQFSVERPDGSNFTLKIRSTKLEDSAMYFCASSEALGSYEQYFGPGTRLTVT.